This T cell receptor beta chain was identified in a study of PD-1 blockade in classical Hodgkin lymphoma. Points on this clone: Its antigen is still unknown.

The repertoire was sequenced with immunoSEQ multiplex PCR; TCRdb's copy has only in-frame clones and lacks some. The sample holds about 100,000 clones, 80% to 85% seen once. Findings and limits, study-wide: When nivolumab was started under 1 year after ASCT, patients were excluded. Complete responders had baseline diversity similar to newly diagnosed patients. There was a significant rise in CD4+ TCR diversity by C4D1, with no such rise for CD8+.

In every patient, relapse followed autologous stem cell transplantation, while exposure to brentuximab vedotin differed. Sample: peripheral blood mononuclear cells (PBMCs), taken at baseline. The TCR originated in a human donor with classical Hodgkin lymphoma.

CDR3 in amino acids: CASSLPGDGYEQYF. DNA of the CDR3: TGTGCCAGCAGCTTGCCCGGGGACGGGTACGAGCAGTACTTC. This chain uses TRBV5-4 with TRBJ2-7; tentatively, D is TRBD1 or TRBD2 (5 bases each). Germline CDR1 SGHNT, CDR2 YYREEE (reference sequence). This CDR3 spans 14 amino acids. V was shortened by 1 base and J by 4 bases, with 12 bases between the two germline ends.